The next 21 T cell receptor beta chains were all read from a single sample in a study of T-cell memory formation after mild COVID-19. In TCRdb, the 5' RACE reads were re-called with MiXCR into one record per CDR3 protein. The sample includes 380,000 or so distinct CDR3 sequences, approximately 14% of them seen just once. Sequencing used PBMCs or a T cell subset sorted from them (not recorded which). The receptors here all came from a man between 18 and 29 years old who had mild COVID-19 (a few samples of this study predate the infection). Cell type and time point are not known.

The chain has TRBV12-3 or TRBV12-4 and TRBJ1-2; 7 bases align to TRBD1. The CDR3 spans 13 residues. V gave up 6 bases and J gave up 7 bases; unmatched junction bases: 8. The CDR3 loop reads CASSTPGGAGYTF. CDR3 bases: TGTGCCAGCAGCACCCCAGGGGGTGCTGGCTACACCTTC.

Comment on this clonotype: A read error may account for a junction end that differs from germline. This chain joins TRBV3-1 and TRBJ2-5; D unresolved. The CDR3 is 12 amino acids. The V gene's germline CDR1 is LGHDT and CDR2 YNNKEL (reference sequence). DNA for the CDR3: TGTGCCAGCAGCCAGAGGCGAGAGACCCGGTACTTC. Translated: CASSQRRETRYF.

This clonotype came up many times. This chain connects TRBV20-1 to TRBJ2-1; no reliable D call. The CDR3 totals 15 residues. Germline V gene data show CDR1 as DFQATT and CDR2 as SNEGSKA (reference sequence). V was pared by 6 bases and J by 3 bases, with 18 bases between. The CDR3, as DNA: TGCAGTGCCCCGAACCTGGGGTCGGGCTACAATGAGCAGTTCTTC. Translation: CSAPNLGSGYNEQFF.

This clonotype was seen a handful of times. The rearrangement links TRBV4-1 to TRBJ1-2, with no clear D. CDR1 and CDR2 from the germline V gene are MGHRA and YSYEKL. The CDR3 has 14 residues. V was trimmed by 1 base and J by 7 bases, leaving 13 bases between them. CDR3 sequence reads: CASSQAQGIGGYTF. CDR3 coding DNA: TGCGCCAGCAGCCAAGCACAAGGGATAGGTGGCTACACCTTC.

The chain joins TRBV4-3 to TRBJ2-3; D possibly matches TRBD1 or TRBD2 (5 bases each). The CDR3 extends over 18 amino acids. V was clipped by 0 bases and J by 6 bases, with 22 bases between them. Germline CDR1 LGHNA, CDR2 YSLEER. CDR3 bases: TGCGCCAGCAGCCAAGATGCCCGCGCCCTATCCGGGGCGGATACGCAGTATTTT. The encoded protein is CASSQDARALSGADTQYF.

This clonotype is a singleton in its sample. This rearrangement joins TRBV4-1 to TRBJ2-1; D gene uncertain. V lost 0 bases and J lost 0, with 12 bases in between. This CDR3 region has 17 residues. CDR1 and CDR2 (germline): MGHRA, YSYEKL. The CDR3 DNA is TGCGCCAGCAGCCAAGAGCAGGTCAGAAGCTCCTACAATGAGCAGTTCTTC. Protein product: CASSQEQVRSSYNEQFF.

V usage is TRBV10-2 and J usage is TRBJ2-1; D possibly matches TRBD1 or TRBD2 (7 bases each). CDR3 size: 16 residues. Germline CDR1 is WSHSY and CDR2 is SAAADI. Trimming removed 6 bases from V and 7 bases from J, with 22 bases in between. The CDR3 DNA is TGCGCCAGCAGGGGGGGGACAGCTGGAACGAGGAATGAGCAGTTCTTC. This codes for CASRGGTAGTRNEQFF.

The chain carries TRBV11-2 and TRBJ2-1; TRBD1 agrees at 7 bases. Germline CDR1 and CDR2: SGHAT and FQNNGV. CDR3 length: 15 residues. V shed 1 base, J shed 9 bases, and the junction held 9 bases outside the gene matches. CDR3 region: CASSLGSRGQGEQFF. The CDR3 DNA is TGTGCCAGCAGCTTAGGTTCAAGGGGGCAGGGTGAGCAGTTCTTC.

J is TRBJ2-4 and V is TRBV21-1. TRBV21-1 counts as a pseudogene. The CDR3 loop spans 18 amino acids. The CDR3 DNA follows: TGTGCCAGCAGCAAAGAGGTTCTGAGTTATTCAGCCAAAAACATTCAGTACTTC. Protein product: CASSKEVLSYSAKNIQYF.

This clonotype has only a few counts. V and J are TRBV3-1 and TRBJ2-3, with a possible D match to TRBD1 (6 bases). The V end was cut by 0 bases, the J end by 6 bases, with 13 bases between. CDR3 length: 15 residues. Germline CDR1 and CDR2: LGHDT and YNNKEL (reference sequence). Here the CDR3 reads CASSQDGAGVDTQYF. The CDR3 region has the DNA TGTGCCAGCAGCCAAGACGGGGCAGGGGTGGATACGCAGTATTTT.

This clonotype was counted between two and nine times. The rearrangement uses TRBV19 and TRBJ1-4; no clear D gene. The V gene's germline CDR1 is LNHDA and CDR2 SQIVND (reference sequence). CDR3 size: 13 residues. V lost 6 bases, J lost 8 bases, and 13 bases lay in between. CDR3: CASSPSGVEKLFF. The CDR3 nucleotides read TGTGCCAGTAGCCCTTCTGGGGTCGAAAAACTGTTTTTT.

This clonotype was seen a handful of times. The chain has TRBV11-2 and TRBJ1-2; 7 bases line up with TRBD1. The CDR3 loop spans 16 amino acids. Germline CDR1 SGHAT, CDR2 FQNNGV. J lost 6 bases, V lost 11 bases, and 21 bases had no gene match. As DNA, the CDR3 is TGTGCCCCTCCCCCAGGGGGGCCAACTCGACGCAATGGCTACACCTTC. It is translated as CAPPPGGPTRRNGYTF. The whole variable domain, filled in from reference TRBV11-2 and TRBJ1-2, reads EAGVAQSPRYKIIEKRQSVAFWCNPISGHATLYWYQQILGQGPKLLIQFQNNGVVDDSQLPKDRFSAERLKGVDSTLKIQPAKLEDSAVYLCAPPPGGPTRRNGYTFGSGTRLTVV.

This clonotype was detected only a few times. CDR3 nucleotides: TGTGCCAGCAGGGAACCGCAGGGGGGAGGATCACCCCTCCACTTT. Protein product: CASREPQGGGSPLHF. This chain links TRBV6-5 with TRBJ1-6; TRBD1 agrees at 7 bases. CDR1 and CDR2 (germline): MNHEY, SVGAGI. J gave up 10 bases and V 6 bases, and 12 bases lay outside the gene matches. The CDR3 consists of 15 residues.

This clonotype was counted between two and nine times. The rearrangement links TRBV15 to TRBJ2-7; D gene unclear. The germline CDR1 and CDR2 sequences are LNHNV and YYDKDF (reference sequence). The length of the CDR3 is 13 residues. The V end lost 0 bases, the J end lost 2 bases, and 5 bases lay between the germline ends. The CDR3 region has the DNA TGTGCCACCAGCAGAGATCGCCCCTACGAGCAGTACGTC. It codes for CATSRDRPYEQYV.

The V gene is TRBV15, the J gene TRBJ2-7, with D possibly being TRBD1 or TRBD2 (5 bases each). Looked up from germline, CDR1 is LNHNV and CDR2 is YYDKDF (reference sequence). The V end lost 1 base, the J end lost 0 bases, and 7 bases lay between the germline ends. This CDR3 is 14 amino acids long. In nucleotides, the CDR3 is TGTGCCACCAGCAGAGGGGACGACTCCTACGAGCAGTACTTC. Amino acids: CATSRGDDSYEQYF.

This sequence joins TRBV6-6 and TRBJ2-7; unclear D gene. Germline CDR1 and CDR2: MNHNY and SVGAGI (reference sequence). The CDR3 runs 14 residues. Trimming took off 6 bases at V and 4 bases at J, with 16 bases between the two ends. The CDR3 reads CASSSSPKLYEQYF. CDR3 coding DNA: TGTGCCAGCAGCTCGTCGCCGAAGCTATACGAGCAGTACTTC.

A few counts support this clonotype. The rearrangement uses TRBV6-2 or TRBV6-3 and TRBJ1-5; D unresolved. Germline CDR1 is MNHEY and CDR2 is SVGEGT. This CDR3 contains 16 residues. Trimming left V 4 bases short and J 1 base short, with 14 bases between. DNA for the CDR3: TGTGCCAGCAGTTTTAACCGGGATCAGAGCAATCAGCCCCAGCATTTT. Translated, it gives CASSFNRDQSNQPQHF.

This clonotype was detected only a few times. The genes are TRBV7-9 and TRBJ1-1; maybe TRBD1 (5 bases). The germline V gene has CDR1 SEHNR and CDR2 FQNEAQ (reference sequence). There are 15 residues in the CDR3. The V and J ends lost 5 bases and 0 bases respectively, with 13 bases between them. CDR3 protein: CASSRDGSMNTEAFF. Here the CDR3 DNA reads TGTGCCAGCAGCCGGGACGGATCCATGAACACTGAAGCTTTCTTT.

The J gene is TRBJ2-5, the V gene TRBV27, with D possibly being TRBD1 or TRBD2 (5 bases each). Germline V gene lookup returns CDR1 MNHEY and CDR2 SMNVEV (reference sequence). V was pared by 6 bases and J by 7 bases, with 18 bases between. There are 14 residues in the CDR3. CDR3 nucleotide sequence: TGTGCCAGCAGGGCCGGGACCGGAGTCGCGACCCAGTACTTC. As protein: CASRAGTGVATQYF.

This clonotype was counted ten times or more. The chain has TRBV11-1 and TRBJ1-1; D unresolved. This CDR3 comprises 18 residues. V lost 6 bases, J lost 0 bases, and 23 bases lay in between. CDR1 is SGHAT and CDR2 is FQDESV in the germline V gene (reference sequence). CDR3 residues: CASSRTGFPQRLNTEAFF. The CDR3 region has the DNA TGTGCCAGCAGTCGAACCGGGTTTCCGCAGCGGTTGAACACTGAAGCTTTCTTT.

The chain employs TRBV12-3 or TRBV12-4 and TRBJ2-1, with 7 positions matching TRBD2. Germline trimming cut 1 base from V and 10 bases from J; bases unmatched to any gene: 7. This CDR3 spans 14 amino acids. DNA for the CDR3: TGTGCCAGCAGTTTAGGGGGAGGGGCTCGAGAGCAGTTCTTC. Protein product: CASSLGGGAREQFF.